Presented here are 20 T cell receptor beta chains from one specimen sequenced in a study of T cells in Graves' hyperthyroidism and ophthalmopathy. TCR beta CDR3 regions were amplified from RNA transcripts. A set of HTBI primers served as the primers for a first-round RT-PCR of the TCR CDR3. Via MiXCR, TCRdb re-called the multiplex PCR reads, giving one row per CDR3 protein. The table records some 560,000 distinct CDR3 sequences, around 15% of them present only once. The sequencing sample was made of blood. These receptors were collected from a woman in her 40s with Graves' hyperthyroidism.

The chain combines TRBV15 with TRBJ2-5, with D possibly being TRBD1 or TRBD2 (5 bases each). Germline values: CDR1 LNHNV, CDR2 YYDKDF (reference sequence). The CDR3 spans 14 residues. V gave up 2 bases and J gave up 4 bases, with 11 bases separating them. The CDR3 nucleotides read TGTGCCACCAGCAGATTGAGGGGACGAGAGACCCAGTACTTC. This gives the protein CATSRLRGRETQYF.

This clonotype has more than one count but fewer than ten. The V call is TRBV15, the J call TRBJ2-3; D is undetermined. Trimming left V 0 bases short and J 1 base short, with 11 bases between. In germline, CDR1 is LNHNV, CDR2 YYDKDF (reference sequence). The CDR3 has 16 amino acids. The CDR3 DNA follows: TGTGCCACCAGCAGAGATCGGAGAGGAGGCACAGATACGCAGTATTTT. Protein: CATSRDRRGGTDTQYF.

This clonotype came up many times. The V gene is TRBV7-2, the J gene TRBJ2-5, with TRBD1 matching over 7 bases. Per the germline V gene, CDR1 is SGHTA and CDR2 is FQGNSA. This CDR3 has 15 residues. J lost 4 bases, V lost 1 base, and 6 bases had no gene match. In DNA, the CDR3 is TGTGCCAGCAGCTTAGTAGGGGGCAAGTTAGAGACCCAGTACTTC. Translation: CASSLVGGKLETQYF.

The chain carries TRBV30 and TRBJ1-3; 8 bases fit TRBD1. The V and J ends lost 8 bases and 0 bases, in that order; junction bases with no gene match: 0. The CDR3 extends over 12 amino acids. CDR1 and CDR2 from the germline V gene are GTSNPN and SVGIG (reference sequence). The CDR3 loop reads CAGQGSGNTIYF. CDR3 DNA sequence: TGTGCCGGACAGGGCTCTGGAAACACCATATATTTT.

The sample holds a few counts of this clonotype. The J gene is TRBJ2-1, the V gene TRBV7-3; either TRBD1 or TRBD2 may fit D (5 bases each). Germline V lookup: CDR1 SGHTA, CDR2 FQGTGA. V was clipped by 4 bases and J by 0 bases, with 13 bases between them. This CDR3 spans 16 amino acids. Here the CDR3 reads CASSSAAGSSYNEQFF. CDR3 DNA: TGTGCCAGCAGCTCCGCGGCAGGGAGCTCCTACAATGAGCAGTTCTTC. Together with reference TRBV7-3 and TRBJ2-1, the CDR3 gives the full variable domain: GAGVSQTPSNKVTEKGKYVELRCDPISGHTALYWYRQSLGQGPEFLIYFQGTGAADDSGLPNDRFFAVRPEGSVSTLKIQRTERGDSAVYLCASSSAAGSSYNEQFFGPGTRLTVL.

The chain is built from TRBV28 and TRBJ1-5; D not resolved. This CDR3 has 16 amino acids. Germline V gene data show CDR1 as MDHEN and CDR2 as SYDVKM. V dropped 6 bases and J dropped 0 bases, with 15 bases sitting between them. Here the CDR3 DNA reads TGTGCCAGCAGCCCCAGACAAACCCATAGCAATCAGCCCCAGCATTTT. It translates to CASSPRQTHSNQPQHF.

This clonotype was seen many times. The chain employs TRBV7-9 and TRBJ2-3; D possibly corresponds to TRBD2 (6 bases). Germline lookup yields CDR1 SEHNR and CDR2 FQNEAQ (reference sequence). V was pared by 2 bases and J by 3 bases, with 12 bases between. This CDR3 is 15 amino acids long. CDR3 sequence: CASSLWGETTDTQYF. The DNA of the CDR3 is TGTGCCAGCAGCTTATGGGGGGAAACGACAGATACGCAGTATTTT. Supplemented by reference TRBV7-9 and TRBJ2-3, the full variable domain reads DTGVSQNPRHKITKRGQNVTFRCDPISEHNRLYWYRQTLGQGPEFLTYFQNEAQLEKSRLLSDRFSAERPKGSFSTLEIQRTEQGDSAMYLCASSLWGETTDTQYFGPGTRLTVL.

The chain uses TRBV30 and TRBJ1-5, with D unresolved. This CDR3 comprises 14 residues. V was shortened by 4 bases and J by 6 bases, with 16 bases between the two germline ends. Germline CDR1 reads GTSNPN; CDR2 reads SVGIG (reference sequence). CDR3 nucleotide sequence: TGTGCCTGGACCTTAGGTGGAGGAGGTCAGCCCCAGCATTTT. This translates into CAWTLGGGGQPQHF.

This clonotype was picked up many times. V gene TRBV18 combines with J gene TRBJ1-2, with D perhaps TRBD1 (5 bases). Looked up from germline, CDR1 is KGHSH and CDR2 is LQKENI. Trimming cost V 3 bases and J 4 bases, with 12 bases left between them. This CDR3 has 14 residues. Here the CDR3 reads CASSPEGAGYGYTF. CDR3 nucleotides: TGTGCCAGCTCACCTGAAGGGGCCGGCTATGGCTACACCTTC.

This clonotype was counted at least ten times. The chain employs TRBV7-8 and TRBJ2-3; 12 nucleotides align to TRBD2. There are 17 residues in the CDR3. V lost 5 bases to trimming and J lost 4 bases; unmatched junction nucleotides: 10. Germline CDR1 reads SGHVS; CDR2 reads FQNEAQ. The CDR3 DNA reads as TGTGCCAGCAGCCTAGACTCTAGCGGGAGGGCCGCAGATACGCAGTATTTT. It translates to CASSLDSSGRAADTQYF.

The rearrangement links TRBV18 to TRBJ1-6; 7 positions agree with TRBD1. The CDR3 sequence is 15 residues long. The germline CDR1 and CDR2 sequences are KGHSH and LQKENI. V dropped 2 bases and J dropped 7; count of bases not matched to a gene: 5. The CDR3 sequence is CASSPSTGKNSPLHF. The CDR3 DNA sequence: TGTGCCAGCTCACCATCGACAGGGAAAAATTCACCCCTCCACTTT.

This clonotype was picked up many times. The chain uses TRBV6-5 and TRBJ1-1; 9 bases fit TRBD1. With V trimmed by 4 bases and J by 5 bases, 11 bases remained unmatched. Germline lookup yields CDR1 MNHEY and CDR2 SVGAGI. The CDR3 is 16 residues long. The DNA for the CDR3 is TGTGCCAGCAGTTCTCGACCTCGACAGGGGGATACTGAAGCTTTCTTT. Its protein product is CASSSRPRQGDTEAFF.

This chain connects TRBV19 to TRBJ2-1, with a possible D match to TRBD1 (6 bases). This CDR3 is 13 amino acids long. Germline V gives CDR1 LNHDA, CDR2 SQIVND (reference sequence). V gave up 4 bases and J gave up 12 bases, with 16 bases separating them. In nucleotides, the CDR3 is TGTGCCAGTAGTACGGTGTTCGAAGGGGGGCAGTTCTTC. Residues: CASSTVFEGGQFF.

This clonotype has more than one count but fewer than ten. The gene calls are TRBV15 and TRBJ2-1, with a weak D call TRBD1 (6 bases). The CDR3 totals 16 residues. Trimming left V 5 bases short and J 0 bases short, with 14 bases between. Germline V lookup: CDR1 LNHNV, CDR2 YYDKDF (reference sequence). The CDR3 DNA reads TGTGCCACCAGCGGGGCACAGGGTAGCTCCTACAATGAGCAGTTCTTC. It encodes CATSGAQGSSYNEQFF. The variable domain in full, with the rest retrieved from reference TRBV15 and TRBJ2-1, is DAMVIQNPRYQVTQFGKPVTLSCSQTLNHNVMYWYQQKSSQAPKLLFHYYDKDFNNEADTPDNFQSRRPNTSFCFLDIRSPGLGDTAMYLCATSGAQGSSYNEQFFGPGTRLTVL.

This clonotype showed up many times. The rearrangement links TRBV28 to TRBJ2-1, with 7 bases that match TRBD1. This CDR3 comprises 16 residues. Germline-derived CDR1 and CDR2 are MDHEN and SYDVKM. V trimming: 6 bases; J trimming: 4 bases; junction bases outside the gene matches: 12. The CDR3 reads CASSRGDRDIYNEQFF. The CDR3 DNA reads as TGTGCCAGCAGCAGGGGTGACAGGGACATTTACAATGAGCAGTTCTTC. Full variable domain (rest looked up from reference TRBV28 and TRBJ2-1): DVKVTQSSRYLVKRTGEKVFLECVQDMDHENMFWYRQDPGLGLRLIYFSYDVKMKEKGDIPEGYSVSREKKERFSLILESASTNQTSMYLCASSRGDRDIYNEQFFGPGTRLTVL.

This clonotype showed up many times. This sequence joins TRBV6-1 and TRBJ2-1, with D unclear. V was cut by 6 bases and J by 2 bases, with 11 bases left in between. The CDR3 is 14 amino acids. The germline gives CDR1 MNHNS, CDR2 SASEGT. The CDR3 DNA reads TGTGCCAGCAGGCTAGATACCGCCTACAATGAGCAGTTCTTC. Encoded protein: CASRLDTAYNEQFF.

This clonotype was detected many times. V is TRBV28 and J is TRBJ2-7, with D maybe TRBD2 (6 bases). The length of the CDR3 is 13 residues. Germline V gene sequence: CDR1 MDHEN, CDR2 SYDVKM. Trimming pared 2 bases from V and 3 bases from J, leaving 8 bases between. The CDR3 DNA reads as TGTGCCAGCAGTTTAAGACTAGTCTACGAGCAGTACTTC. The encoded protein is CASSLRLVYEQYF.

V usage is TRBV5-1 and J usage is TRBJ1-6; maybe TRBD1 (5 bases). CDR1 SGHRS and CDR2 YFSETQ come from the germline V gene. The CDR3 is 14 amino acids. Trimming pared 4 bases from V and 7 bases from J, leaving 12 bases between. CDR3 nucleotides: TGCGCCAGCAGCCCCGGGACGGTGAATTCACCCCTCCACTTT. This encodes CASSPGTVNSPLHF.

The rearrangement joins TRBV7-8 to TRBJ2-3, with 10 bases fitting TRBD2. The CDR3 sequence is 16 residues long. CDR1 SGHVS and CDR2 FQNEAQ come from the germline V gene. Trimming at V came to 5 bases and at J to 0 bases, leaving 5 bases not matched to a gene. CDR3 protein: CASSLLTSGSTDTQYF. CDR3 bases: TGTGCCAGCAGCCTGCTGACTAGCGGGAGCACAGATACGCAGTATTTT.

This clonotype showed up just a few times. Here the CDR3 reads CASRDSSSQPQHF. The CDR3 region has the DNA TGTGCCAGCAGGGACAGCAGTTCACAGCCCCAGCATTTT. This rearrangement joins TRBV27 to TRBJ1-5; D might be TRBD1 (6 bases). The V end lost 6 bases, the J end lost 7 bases, and 13 bases lay between the germline ends. The CDR3 contains 13 residues. Germline CDR1 reads MNHEY; CDR2 reads SMNVEV (reference sequence).